Each of the 27 T cell receptor beta chains below was sequenced from the same sample in a study of a mutant IDH1 vaccine in newly diagnosed glioma. The antigens for these receptors are not known. Method: immunoSEQ multiplex PCR; TCRdb's copy keeps in-frame clones and lacks some. This sample has under 45,000 clones, with about 80% found just once. Time point described: week 23, last vaccination. The vaccine gave 300 ug of a 20-mer mutant IDH1 peptide subcutaneously per dose. The input for sequencing was PBMCs, taken from a glioma patient whose treatment included an IDH1 peptide vaccine. The source of these receptors is a man aged 50-59 years with glioma.

This clone was observed a single time. The CDR3 protein is CASSSGQNTEAFF. In nucleotides, the CDR3 is TGTGCCAGCAGCTCCGGACAGAACACTGAAGCTTTCTTT. The rearrangement joins TRBV11-2 to TRBJ1-1; maybe TRBD1 (5 bases). Germline-derived CDR1 and CDR2 are SGHAT and FQNNGV. V was pared by 4 bases and J by 1 base, with 7 bases between. The CDR3 totals 13 residues.

A word on this clone: The same CDR3 also results from other DNA sequences found in this sample. J is TRBJ1-5 and V is TRBV6-5; perhaps TRBD1 as D (5 bases). Trimming took 3 bases from V and 1 from J, leaving 10 bases between them. Germline V CDR1 and CDR2: MNHEY, SVGAGI. This CDR3 has 15 residues. The CDR3 DNA sequence: TGTGCCAGCAGTTATTCCAGGGTCAGCAATCAGCCCCAGCATTTT. Encoded protein: CASSYSRVSNQPQHF.

The chain has TRBV30 and TRBJ1-2; D is perhaps TRBD1 (6 bases). The length of the CDR3 is 17 residues. The V end lost 2 bases, the J end lost 4 bases, and 23 bases lay between the germline ends. Per the germline V gene, CDR1 is GTSNPN and CDR2 is SVGIG (reference sequence). The CDR3 loop reads CAWSPLRTGLTSYGYTF. CDR3 bases: TGTGCCTGGAGTCCTCTTCGAACAGGGTTGACTAGCTATGGCTACACCTTC.

The chain links TRBV5-6 to TRBJ2-7; perhaps TRBD1 as D (5 bases). This CDR3 region has 13 residues. Germline CDR1 and CDR2: SGHDT and YYEEEE. V was shortened by 4 bases and J by 2 bases, with 10 bases between the two germline ends. The CDR3 DNA sequence: TGTGCCAGCAGCGTCGGACAAACCTACGAGCAGTACTTC. As protein: CASSVGQTYEQYF.

This clone was detected once. The chain links TRBV7-8 to TRBJ2-5; D may be TRBD2 (7 bases). The CDR3 covers 16 residues. Germline V gives CDR1 SGHVS, CDR2 FQNEAQ. V lost 8 bases, J lost 0 bases, and 19 bases lay in between. The CDR3 DNA reads as TGTGCCAGCGGCCGAGGGGGGGACCCGTACCAAGAGACCCAGTACTTC. It encodes CASGRGGDPYQETQYF.

The genes are TRBV18 and TRBJ1-1; D gene uncertain. The CDR3 length is 14 residues. The germline V and J ends were trimmed by 3 bases and 2 bases, with 10 bases remaining between them. Germline V lookup: CDR1 KGHSH, CDR2 LQKENI. The CDR3 coding sequence is TGTGCCAGCTCACCGCAGGCGGGAAACACTGAAGCTTTCTTT. This gives the protein CASSPQAGNTEAFF.

The chain has TRBV4-1 and TRBJ1-1, with 9 bases aligning to TRBD1. J was trimmed by 6 bases and V by 4 bases; bases with no gene match: 12. CDR1 MGHRA and CDR2 YSYEKL come from the germline V gene. This CDR3 comprises 16 residues. DNA for the CDR3: TGCGCCAGCAGCCGCAGACAGGGGGAGAGTATCCCTGAAGCTTTCTTT. It translates to CASSRRQGESIPEAFF.

This clone was seen more than once but under ten times. V gene TRBV10-1 combines with J gene TRBJ1-3, with D perhaps TRBD1 (6 bases). The CDR3 is made up of 16 amino acids. Germline V lookup: CDR1 WNHNN, CDR2 SYGVQD (reference sequence). V lost 6 bases and J lost 0, with 15 bases in between. CDR3 coding DNA: TGCGCCAGCAGCAAACAGGGTCCTTACTCTGGAAACACCATATATTTT. Protein: CASSKQGPYSGNTIYF.

This clone rates as medium-sized (0.01 to 0.1%). The chain carries TRBV5-1 and TRBJ2-7, with D unresolved. The germline V gene encodes CDR1 SGHRS and CDR2 YFSETQ. V lost 1 base and J 3 bases, leaving 5 bases between the germline ends. The CDR3 is 12 residues long. The DNA for the CDR3 is TGCGCCAGCAGCTTGAACAGCTACGAGCAGTACTTC. Translating gives CASSLNSYEQYF.

The chain uses TRBV30 and TRBJ1-4, with D unresolved. The CDR3 runs 15 residues. In germline, CDR1 is GTSNPN, CDR2 SVGIG (reference sequence). V gave up 3 bases and J gave up 5 bases, with 16 bases separating them. The CDR3 DNA sequence: TGTGCCTGGAGCCCGGGCAGCGGGAGAAATGAAAAACTGTTTTTT. Translating it yields CAWSPGSGRNEKLFF.

Only a few counts were recorded for this clone. The chain carries TRBV13 and TRBJ2-6, with D hard to call. Trimming stripped 2 bases from V and 1 base from J, with 6 bases between. The CDR3 is 15 amino acids. Germline-derived CDR1 and CDR2 are PRHDT and FYEKMQ (reference sequence). CDR3 amino acids: CASSLMGSGANVLTF. CDR3 DNA: TGTGCCAGCAGCTTAATGGGTTCTGGGGCCAACGTCCTGACTTTC.

The gene calls are TRBV5-4 and TRBJ1-1; no clear D gene. V was shortened by 0 bases and J by 11 bases, with 14 bases between the two germline ends. The CDR3 covers 13 residues. Germline V gene data show CDR1 as SGHNT and CDR2 as YYREEE (reference sequence). The CDR3: CASSLGRNGPAFF. The CDR3 DNA follows: TGTGCCAGCAGCTTGGGACGGAACGGTCCCGCTTTCTTT.

This clone came up a few times. The chain joins TRBV10-3 to TRBJ1-1; D gene unclear. There are 13 residues in the CDR3. V dropped 2 bases and J dropped 4 bases, with 8 bases sitting between them. Germline values: CDR1 ENHRY, CDR2 SYGVKD. The CDR3 loop is CAISESPGTEAFF. CDR3 nucleotide sequence: TGTGCCATCAGTGAGAGTCCAGGCACTGAAGCTTTCTTT.

This chain connects TRBV10-3 to TRBJ1-3; TRBD1 might be the D (5 bases). Per the germline V gene, CDR1 is ENHRY and CDR2 is SYGVKD. Trimming pared 2 bases from V and 3 bases from J, leaving 5 bases between. The CDR3 extends over 13 amino acids. The CDR3 reads CAISEGGGNTIYF. CDR3 coding DNA: TGTGCCATCAGTGAGGGGGGTGGAAACACCATATATTTT.

J is TRBJ1-5 and V is TRBV19; possibly TRBD1 for D (6 bases). Germline CDR1 reads LNHDA; CDR2 reads SQIVND (reference sequence). The CDR3 totals 15 residues. V was shortened by 2 bases and J by 0 bases, with 8 bases between the two germline ends. The CDR3 region has the DNA TGTGCCAGTAGTATAAGGGGGTCTAGCAATCAGCCCCAGCATTTT. Its translation: CASSIRGSSNQPQHF.

The V gene is TRBV7-9, the J gene TRBJ2-2, with a weak D call TRBD2 (7 bases). The CDR3 contains 15 residues. In germline, CDR1 is SEHNR, CDR2 FQNEAQ (reference sequence). The ends were cut back, 5 bases at V and 5 bases at J, with 15 bases in the middle. CDR3 in amino acids: CASSGSGRGTGELFF. The DNA for the CDR3 is TGTGCCAGCAGCGGGTCAGGGAGGGGGACCGGGGAGCTGTTTTTT.

The V and J genes are TRBV4-3 and TRBJ1-1, with a tentative D call TRBD1 (6 bases). The CDR3 spans 19 residues. V was shortened by 1 base and J by 4 bases, with 25 bases between the two germline ends. Per the germline V gene, CDR1 is LGHNA and CDR2 is YSLEER. CDR3 region: CASSQALPGRDIGGTEAFF. The CDR3 DNA is TGCGCCAGCAGCCAAGCCCTCCCTGGAAGGGACATCGGAGGCACTGAAGCTTTCTTT.

This clone was detected only a few times. This chain links TRBV5-4 with TRBJ1-2; 7 positions agree with TRBD1. Germline V gene lookup returns CDR1 SGHNT and CDR2 YYREEE (reference sequence). V trimming: 4 bases; J trimming: 4 bases; junction bases outside the gene matches: 10. The CDR3 runs 15 residues. The CDR3 nucleotides are TGTGCCAGCAGCGGGTCGAGACAGGGATCCTATGGCTACACCTTC. Its translation is CASSGSRQGSYGYTF.

This clone was detected only once. This rearrangement joins TRBV5-5 to TRBJ2-5; TRBD2 is a possible D gene (5 bases). Germline V CDR1 and CDR2: SGHKS, YYEKEE (reference sequence). Trimming took 4 bases from V and 4 from J, leaving 11 bases between them. The CDR3 contains 13 residues. The CDR3 bases are TGTGCCAGCAGCCGAGGGTGGCGAGAGACCCAGTACTTC. This codes for CASSRGWRETQYF.

The rearrangement uses TRBV27 and TRBJ2-5; 10 positions match TRBD2. CDR1 is MNHEY, CDR2 SMNVEV, per germline (reference sequence). Unmatched junction bases numbered 6, after V lost 0 bases and J lost 5 bases. The CDR3 runs 16 residues. CDR3 in amino acids: CASSLSVDSGGETQYF. CDR3 nucleotides: TGTGCCAGCAGTTTATCGGTGGATAGCGGGGGGGAGACCCAGTACTTC.

This clone is deemed large. The genes are TRBV6-4 and TRBJ1-6, with 7 bases aligning to TRBD1. This CDR3 region has 15 residues. Trimming at V came to 2 bases and at J to 8 bases, leaving 6 bases not matched to a gene. Germline CDR1 MRHNA, CDR2 SNTAGT. The CDR3 bases are TGTGCCAGCAGTGACACCCGACAGGGCCATTCACCCCTCCACTTT. It encodes CASSDTRQGHSPLHF.

The chain joins TRBV14 to TRBJ1-1; D possibly corresponds to TRBD1 (5 bases). The length of the CDR3 is 13 residues. V dropped 3 bases and J dropped 11 bases, with 16 bases sitting between them. Germline V CDR1 and CDR2: SGHDN, FVKESK. CDR3 in amino acids: CASSHAGGLNAFF. The CDR3 nucleotides are TGTGCCAGCAGCCACGCTGGGGGATTGAATGCTTTCTTT.

This sequence joins TRBV29-1 and TRBJ2-3; D tentatively reads TRBD1 or TRBD2 (5 bases each). This CDR3 spans 12 amino acids. Trimming stripped 4 bases from V and 5 bases from J, with 10 bases between. CDR1 is SQVTM, CDR2 ANQGSEA, per germline. DNA of the CDR3: TGCAGCGTTGGAGGGGCGGGAGATACGCAGTATTTT. It is translated as CSVGGAGDTQYF.

The V gene is TRBV5-4, the J gene TRBJ2-7; perhaps TRBD1 as D (6 bases). The CDR3 spans 14 residues. Germline V lookup: CDR1 SGHNT, CDR2 YYREEE (reference sequence). V lost 1 base, J lost 7 bases, and 15 bases lay in between. CDR3 DNA: TGTGCCAGCAGCTTGTTGGGGGCCCCTAATGAGCAGTACTTC. As protein: CASSLLGAPNEQYF.

This clone was seen more than once but under ten times. The chain couples TRBV9 to TRBJ2-7; 9 nucleotides match TRBD1. The CDR3 loop spans 16 amino acids. With 0 bases clipped from V and 0 bases from J, the junction kept 4 bases outside the gene matches. CDR1 and CDR2 from the germline V gene are SGDLS and YYNGEE. Here the CDR3 reads CASSVDGGQGSYEQYF. CDR3 in DNA: TGTGCCAGCAGCGTAGATGGGGGACAGGGCTCCTACGAGCAGTACTTC.

The chain couples TRBV5-1 to TRBJ1-1, with a tentative D call TRBD1 (5 bases). V dropped 2 bases and J dropped 5 bases, with 13 bases sitting between them. The CDR3 consists of 14 residues. The germline V gene has CDR1 SGHRS and CDR2 YFSETQ. The DNA for the CDR3 is TGCGCCAGCAGCTTTGGTGAGTCAGGGACTGAAGCTTTCTTT. Translated, it gives CASSFGESGTEAFF.

The rearrangement joins TRBV18 to TRBJ1-1; no firm D call. V was trimmed by 2 bases and J by 5 bases, leaving 15 bases between them. The germline gives CDR1 KGHSH, CDR2 LQKENI. CDR3 length: 15 residues. CDR3 sequence reads: CASSPGISQDTEAFF. Here the CDR3 DNA reads TGTGCCAGCTCACCAGGTATCAGCCAGGATACTGAAGCTTTCTTT.